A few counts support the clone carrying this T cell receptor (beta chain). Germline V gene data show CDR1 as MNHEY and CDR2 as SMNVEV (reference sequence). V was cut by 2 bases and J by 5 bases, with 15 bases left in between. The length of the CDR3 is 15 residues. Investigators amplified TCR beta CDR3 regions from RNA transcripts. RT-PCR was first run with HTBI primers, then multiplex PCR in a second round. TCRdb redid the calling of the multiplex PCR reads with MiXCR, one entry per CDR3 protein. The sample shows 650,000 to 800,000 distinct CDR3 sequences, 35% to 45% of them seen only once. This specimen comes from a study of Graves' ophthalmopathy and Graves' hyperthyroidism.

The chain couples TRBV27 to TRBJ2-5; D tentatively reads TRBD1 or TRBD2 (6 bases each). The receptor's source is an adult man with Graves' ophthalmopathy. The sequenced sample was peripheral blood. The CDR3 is CASSLRSRGDETQYF. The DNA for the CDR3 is TGTGCCAGCAGTTTAAGGAGTAGGGGGGACGAGACCCAGTACTTC.